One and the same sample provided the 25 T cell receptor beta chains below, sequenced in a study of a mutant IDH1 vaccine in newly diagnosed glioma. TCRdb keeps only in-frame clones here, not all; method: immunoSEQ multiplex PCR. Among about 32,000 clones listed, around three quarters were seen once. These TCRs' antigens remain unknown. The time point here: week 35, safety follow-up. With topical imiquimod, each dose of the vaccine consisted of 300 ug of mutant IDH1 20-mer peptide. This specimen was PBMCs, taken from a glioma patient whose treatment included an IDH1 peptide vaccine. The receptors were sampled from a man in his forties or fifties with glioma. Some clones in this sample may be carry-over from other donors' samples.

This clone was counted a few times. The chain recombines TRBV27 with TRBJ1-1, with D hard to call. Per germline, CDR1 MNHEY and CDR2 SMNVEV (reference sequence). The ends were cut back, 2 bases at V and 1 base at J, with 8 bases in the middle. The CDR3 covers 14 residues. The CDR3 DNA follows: TGTGCCAGCAGTTTAGTACCGCAGAACACTGAAGCTTTCTTT. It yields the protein CASSLVPQNTEAFF.

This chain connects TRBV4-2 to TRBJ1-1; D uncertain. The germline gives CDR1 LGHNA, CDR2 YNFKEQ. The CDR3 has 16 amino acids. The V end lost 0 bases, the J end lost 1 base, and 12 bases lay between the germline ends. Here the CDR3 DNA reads TGTGCCAGCAGCCAAGATTGGGAGGAGCGGAACACTGAAGCTTTCTTT. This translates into CASSQDWEERNTEAFF.

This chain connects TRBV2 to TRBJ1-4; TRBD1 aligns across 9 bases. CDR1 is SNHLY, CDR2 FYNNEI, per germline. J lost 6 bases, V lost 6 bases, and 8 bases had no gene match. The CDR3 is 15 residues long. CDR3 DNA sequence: TGTGCCAGCAGCCCTAGGGACAGGGATTATGAAAAACTGTTTTTT. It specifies CASSPRDRDYEKLFF. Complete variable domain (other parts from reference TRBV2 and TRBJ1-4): EPEVTQTPSHQVTQMGQEVILRCVPISNHLYFYWYRQILGQKVEFLVSFYNNEISEKSEIFDDQFSVERPDGSNFTLKIRSTKLEDSAMYFCASSPRDRDYEKLFFGSGTQLSVL.

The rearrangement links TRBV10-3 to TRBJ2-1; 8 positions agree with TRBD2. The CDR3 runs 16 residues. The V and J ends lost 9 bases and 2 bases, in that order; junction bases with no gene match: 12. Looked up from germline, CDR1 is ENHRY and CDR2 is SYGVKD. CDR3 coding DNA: TGTGCCATAGGGGGAGCGGGGGCCCCCCCCTACAATGAGCAGTTCTTC. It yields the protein CAIGGAGAPPYNEQFF.

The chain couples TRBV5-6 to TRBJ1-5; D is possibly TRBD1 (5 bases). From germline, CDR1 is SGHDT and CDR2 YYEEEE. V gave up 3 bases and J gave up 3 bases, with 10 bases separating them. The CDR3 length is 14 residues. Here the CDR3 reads CASSSLGDNQPQHF. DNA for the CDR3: TGTGCCAGCAGCTCATTGGGGGACAATCAGCCCCAGCATTTT.

The CDR3 DNA reads as TGTGCCAGCAATTACAGGGGCGGCGATCAGCCCCAGCATTTT. This translates into CASNYRGGDQPQHF. The chain has TRBV2 and TRBJ1-5; 7 positions agree with TRBD1. V trimming: 7 bases; J trimming: 5 bases; junction bases outside the gene matches: 8. This CDR3 has 14 residues. Germline CDR1 SNHLY, CDR2 FYNNEI.

The CDR3 is CASSDTSGGPDTQYF. The CDR3 DNA sequence: TGTGCCAGCAGTGACACTAGCGGGGGTCCAGATACGCAGTATTTT. The chain uses TRBV6-4 and TRBJ2-3, with 11 bases matching TRBD2. V shed 2 bases and J 4 bases; nucleotides not matched to a gene: 2. Germline V lookup: CDR1 MRHNA, CDR2 SNTAGT. The CDR3 is 15 residues long.

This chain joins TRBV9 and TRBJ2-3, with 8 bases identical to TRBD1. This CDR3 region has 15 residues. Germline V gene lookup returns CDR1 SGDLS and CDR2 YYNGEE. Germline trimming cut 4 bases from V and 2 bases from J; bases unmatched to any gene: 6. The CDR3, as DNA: TGTGCCAGCAGCTCCCGGACAGGGTCCACAGATACGCAGTATTTT. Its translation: CASSSRTGSTDTQYF.

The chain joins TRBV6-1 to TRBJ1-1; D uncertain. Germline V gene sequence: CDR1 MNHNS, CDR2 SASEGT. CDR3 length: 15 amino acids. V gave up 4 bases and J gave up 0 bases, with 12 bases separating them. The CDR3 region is CASSVPGLLNTEAFF. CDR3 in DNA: TGTGCCAGCAGTGTTCCTGGACTTTTGAACACTGAAGCTTTCTTT.

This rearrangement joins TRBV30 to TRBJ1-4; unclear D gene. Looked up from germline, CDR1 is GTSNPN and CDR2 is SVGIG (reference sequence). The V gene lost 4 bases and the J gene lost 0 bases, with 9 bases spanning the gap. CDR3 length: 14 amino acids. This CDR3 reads CAWKAEATNEKLFF. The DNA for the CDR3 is TGTGCCTGGAAGGCAGAGGCAACTAATGAAAAACTGTTTTTT.

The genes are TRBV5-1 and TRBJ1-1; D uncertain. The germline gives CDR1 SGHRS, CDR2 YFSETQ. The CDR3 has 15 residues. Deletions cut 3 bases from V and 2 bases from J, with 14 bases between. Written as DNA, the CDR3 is TGCGCCAGCAGCTGGGCCTTAGACGGTAACACTGAAGCTTTCTTT. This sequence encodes CASSWALDGNTEAFF.

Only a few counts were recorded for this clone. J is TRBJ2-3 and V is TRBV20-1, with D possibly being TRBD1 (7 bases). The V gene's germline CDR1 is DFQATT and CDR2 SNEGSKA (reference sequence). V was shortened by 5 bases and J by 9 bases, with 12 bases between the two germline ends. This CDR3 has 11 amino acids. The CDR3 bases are TGCAGTGCTCAGGGGGAGGAGACGCAGTATTTT. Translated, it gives CSAQGEETQYF.

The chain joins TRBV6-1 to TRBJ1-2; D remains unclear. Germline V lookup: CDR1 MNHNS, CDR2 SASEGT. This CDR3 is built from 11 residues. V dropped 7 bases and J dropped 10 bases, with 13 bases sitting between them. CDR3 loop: CASKFTLSYTF. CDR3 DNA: TGTGCCAGCAAGTTTACACTTTCCTACACCTTC.

The CDR3 DNA is TGTGCCAGCAGTGGACCGGGGGGCTGGAATTCACCCCTCCACTTT. Translated: CASSGPGGWNSPLHF. This chain links TRBV25-1 with TRBJ1-6; D might be TRBD1 (6 bases). The V gene's germline CDR1 is MGHDK and CDR2 SYGVNS. V shed 4 bases and J shed 7 bases, with 14 bases lying between them. This CDR3 region has 15 residues.

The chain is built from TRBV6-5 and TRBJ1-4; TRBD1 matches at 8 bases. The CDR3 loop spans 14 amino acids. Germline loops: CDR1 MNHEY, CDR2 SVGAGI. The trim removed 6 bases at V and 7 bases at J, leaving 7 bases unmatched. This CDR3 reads CASRGQGVGEKLFF. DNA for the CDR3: TGTGCCAGCAGAGGACAGGGCGTCGGTGAAAAACTGTTTTTT.

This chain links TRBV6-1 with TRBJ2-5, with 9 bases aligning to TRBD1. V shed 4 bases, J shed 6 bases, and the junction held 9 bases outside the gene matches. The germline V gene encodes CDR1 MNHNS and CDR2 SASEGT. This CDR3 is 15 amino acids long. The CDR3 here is CASSGYPGQGQTQYF. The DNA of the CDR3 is TGTGCCAGCAGTGGGTATCCGGGACAGGGACAGACCCAGTACTTC.

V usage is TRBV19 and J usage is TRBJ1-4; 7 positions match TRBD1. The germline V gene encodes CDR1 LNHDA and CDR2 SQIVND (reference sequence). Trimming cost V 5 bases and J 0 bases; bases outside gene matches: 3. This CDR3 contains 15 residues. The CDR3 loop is CASSPGTATNEKLFF. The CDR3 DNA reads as TGTGCCAGTAGTCCAGGGACAGCAACTAATGAAAAACTGTTTTTT.

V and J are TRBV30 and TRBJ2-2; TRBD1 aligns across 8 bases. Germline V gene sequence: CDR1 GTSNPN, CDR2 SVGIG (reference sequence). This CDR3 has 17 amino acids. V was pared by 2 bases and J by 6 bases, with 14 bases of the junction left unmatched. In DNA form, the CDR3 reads TGTGCCTGGAGTCTCAACACCGGGACAGGTGCCCCCGGGGAGCTGTTTTTT. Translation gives CAWSLNTGTGAPGELFF. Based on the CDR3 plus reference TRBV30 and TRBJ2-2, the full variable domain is SQTIHQWPATLVQPVGSPLSLECTVEGTSNPNLYWYRQAAGRGLQLLFYSVGIGQISSEVPQNLSASRPQDRQFILSSKKLLLSDSGFYLCAWSLNTGTGAPGELFFGEGSRLTVL.

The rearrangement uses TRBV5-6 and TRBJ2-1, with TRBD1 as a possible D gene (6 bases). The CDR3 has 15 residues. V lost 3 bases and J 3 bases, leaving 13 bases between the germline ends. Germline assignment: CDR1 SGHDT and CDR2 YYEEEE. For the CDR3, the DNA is TGTGCCAGCAGCTGGACAGCTAGCTTCTACAATGAGCAGTTCTTC. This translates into CASSWTASFYNEQFF.

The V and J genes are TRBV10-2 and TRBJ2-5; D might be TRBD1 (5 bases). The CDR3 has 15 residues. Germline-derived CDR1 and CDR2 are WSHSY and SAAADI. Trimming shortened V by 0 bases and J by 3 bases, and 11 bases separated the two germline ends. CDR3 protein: CASSESGVGEETQYF. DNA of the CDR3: TGCGCCAGCAGTGAGTCAGGAGTAGGGGAAGAGACCCAGTACTTC.

CDR3 nucleotides: TGTGCTAGTGGTTTGGCTAGCGGGGGGGGACGGGAGACCCAGTACTTC. Protein sequence: CASGLASGGGRETQYF. This sequence joins TRBV12-5 and TRBJ2-5, with TRBD2 matching 12 bases. The V gene's germline CDR1 is LGHNT and CDR2 FRNRAP. The CDR3 length is 16 residues. Trimming removed 1 base from V and 5 bases from J; junction bases left unmatched: 5.

CDR3 residues: CAWSVGGLNEKLFF. CDR3 DNA sequence: TGTGCCTGGAGTGTCGGGGGGCTTAATGAAAAACTGTTTTTT. The chain employs TRBV30 and TRBJ1-4, with D tentatively TRBD1 (6 bases). V shed 0 bases and J shed 4 bases, with 9 bases lying between them. The CDR3 covers 14 residues. Germline-derived CDR1 and CDR2 are GTSNPN and SVGIG (reference sequence).

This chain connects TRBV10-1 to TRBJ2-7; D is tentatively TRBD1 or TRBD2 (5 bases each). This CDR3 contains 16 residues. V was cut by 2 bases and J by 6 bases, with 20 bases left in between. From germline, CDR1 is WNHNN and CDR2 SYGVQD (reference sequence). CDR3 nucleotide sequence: TGCGCCAGCAGTGAGGGGCCCGAATTGAGGGGTGTCGAGCAGTACTTC. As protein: CASSEGPELRGVEQYF.

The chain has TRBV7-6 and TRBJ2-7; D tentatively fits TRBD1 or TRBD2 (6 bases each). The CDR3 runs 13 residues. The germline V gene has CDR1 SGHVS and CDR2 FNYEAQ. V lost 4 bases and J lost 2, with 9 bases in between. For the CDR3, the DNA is TGTGCCAGCAGCTCAGGGGAGGCCTACGAGCAGTACTTC. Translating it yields CASSSGEAYEQYF.

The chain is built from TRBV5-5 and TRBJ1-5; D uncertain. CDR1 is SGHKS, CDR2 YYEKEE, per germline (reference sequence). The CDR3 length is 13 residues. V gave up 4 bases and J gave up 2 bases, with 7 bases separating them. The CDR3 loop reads CASSPEGNQPQHF. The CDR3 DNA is TGTGCCAGCAGCCCGGAGGGCAATCAGCCCCAGCATTTT.